This TCR beta chain was captured by sequencing in a study of CD8+ T cells in alopecia areata. Study-level points and caveats: Normal scalp showed lower clonality than lesional scalp, especially alopecia totalis/universalis.

This clone was counted between two and nine times. The antigen is undetermined. Extracted RNA was reverse transcribed into cDNA, the sequencing template. The assay was immunoSEQ multiplex PCR, and TCRdb's table has in-frame clones only and misses some. The sample has over 200,000 clones, 50% to 60% seen once. Germline V gene data show CDR1 as SGDLS and CDR2 as YYNGEE. Trimming removed 4 bases at V and 7 bases at J, with 12 bases between. CDR3 size: 13 residues. Sequencing was performed on CD4+ T cells sorted from blood, taken at week 0. The source of this sequence is a human donor with alopecia areata. The J gene is TRBJ1-3, the V gene TRBV9, with a tentative D call TRBD1 (5 bases). The CDR3 DNA reads as TGTGCCAGCAGCCCCCCTGAGGGGAACACCATATATTTT. It codes for CASSPPEGNTIYF.